Included here is one TCR beta chain sequence, with context. Its antigen is not identified. This sample was taken from a study of T cell responses to AZD1222 COVID-19 vaccine. Points from the study as a whole: Spike-specific TCR breadth and depth were elevated following two AZD1222 doses. Unmutated variant regions are reportedly targeted by nearly half of spike-specific TCRs. It should be noted that donors were predominantly white British and more often female, and clonal diversity was possibly underestimated.

Using immunoSEQ multiplex PCR, the repertoire was profiled, and TCRdb retains in-frame clones only, with some absent. The sample shows about 88,000 clones, around 90% of them seen only once. The receptor's source is an adult in good health. Material: peripheral blood, obtained on day 0 of AZD1222 vaccination.

The CDR3 DNA reads TGTGCCAGCAGCGTAGCGGGTCGACTGACCTCTGGAAACACCATATATTTT. Translated, it gives CASSVAGRLTSGNTIYF. This sequence joins TRBV9 and TRBJ1-3; D gene uncertain. V lost 0 bases and J lost 0, with 13 bases in between. CDR3 length equals 17 residues. The germline V gene has CDR1 SGDLS and CDR2 YYNGEE.